This T cell receptor beta chain stems from a study of shared clonotypes between healthy human individuals. General observations from the study: The study generally estimated greater richness for naive than memory subsets.

In the sorted-subset replicate PCRs, about 200 ng DNA, around 30,000 T cell genomes, was used. Authors' processing steps: Owing to the provision of junction-only sequences devoid of quality scores by immunoSEQ, filtering differed. Clones were sequenced by immunoSEQ multiplex PCR, and TCRdb holds only the in-frame ones, with some missing. The D gene and trimming were derived from the DNA, and the V and J assignments and clone size from that table. The profile shows approximately 340,000 clones, around 79% of them singletons. Concerning this clone itself: Its specificity is unknown.

The CDR3 runs to 19 residues. Germline lookup yields CDR1 MDHEN and CDR2 SYDVKM. The ends were cut back, 5 bases at V and 6 bases at J, with 32 bases in the middle. Sequences were obtained from memory CD4+ T cells sorted from blood. Subset noted: CD45RA-negative fraction. The chain couples TRBV28 to TRBJ2-7; a possible D gene is TRBD1 (8 bases). The TCR originated in a man aged 30-40 years in good health. The CDR3 nucleotides are TGTGCCAGCAGTCCCCGGGGAGGGAGCGACAGGGGCGTAAACCGCGAGCAGTACTTC. Translation gives CASSPRGGSDRGVNREQYF.